These 22 T cell receptor beta chains originate from one sample sequenced in a study of shared T cell receptors in the human thymus. Method: immunoSEQ multiplex PCR; TCRdb's copy keeps in-frame clones and lacks some. The sample shows around 67,000 clones, roughly 96% of them seen only once. Sequencing was carried out using thymocytes. Every receptor here comes from a human donor.

This chain connects TRBV30 to TRBJ1-1; 10 bases fit TRBD1. The CDR3 covers 14 residues. V lost 5 bases, J lost 1 base, and 4 bases stayed unmatched. Germline-derived CDR1 and CDR2 are GTSNPN and SVGIG (reference sequence). The CDR3 here is CAWAGQGENTEAFF. CDR3 DNA sequence: TGTGCCTGGGCCGGACAGGGGGAGAACACTGAAGCTTTCTTT. Looking up the rest from reference TRBV30 and TRBJ1-1 gives the full variable domain: SQTIHQWPATLVQPVGSPLSLECTVEGTSNPNLYWYRQAAGRGLQLLFYSVGIGQISSEVPQNLSASRPQDRQFILSSKKLLLSDSGFYLCAWAGQGENTEAFFGQGTRLTVV.

The J gene is TRBJ1-4, the V gene TRBV5-1, with 10 bases that match TRBD1. The length of the CDR3 is 13 residues. V gave up 6 bases and J gave up 6 bases; unmatched junction bases: 2. The germline CDR1 and CDR2 sequences are SGHRS and YFSETQ. The CDR3 sequence: CASIGTGDEKLFF. CDR3 DNA: TGCGCCAGCATAGGGACAGGGGATGAAAAACTGTTTTTT.

The genes are TRBV4-3 and TRBJ1-1, with a weak D call TRBD1 (6 bases). The V and J ends lost 0 bases and 5 bases respectively, with 28 bases between them. CDR1 and CDR2 (germline): LGHNA, YSLEER. The CDR3 is made up of 20 amino acids. The CDR3 here is CASSQDSARTGQGRNTEAFF. CDR3 nucleotide sequence: TGCGCCAGCAGCCAAGATTCCGCAAGGACGGGGCAGGGGCGAAATACTGAAGCTTTCTTT.

This clone was picked up one time. The chain employs TRBV5-6 and TRBJ2-3; 8 nucleotides match TRBD2. Per the germline V gene, CDR1 is SGHDT and CDR2 is YYEEEE. This CDR3 region has 17 residues. Trimming took 0 bases from V and 1 from J; bases not matched to a gene: 7. The DNA for the CDR3 is TGTGCCAGCAGCTTGGACCGCTTAGCGGGGTGCACAGATACGCAGTATTTT. Translated: CASSLDRLAGCTDTQYF.

The chain recombines TRBV6-5 with TRBJ2-5; D unresolved. V was trimmed by 5 bases and J by 2 bases, leaving 9 bases between them. Germline assignment: CDR1 MNHEY and CDR2 SVGAGI. The CDR3 covers 13 residues. The CDR3 region is CASSRVRQETQYF. As DNA, the CDR3 is TGTGCCAGCAGTAGGGTTAGACAAGAGACCCAGTACTTC.

The chain recombines TRBV18 with TRBJ2-1; 8 bases are a match to TRBD1. This CDR3 contains 17 residues. Germline CDR1 KGHSH, CDR2 LQKENI. Germline trimming cut 2 bases from V and 0 bases from J; bases unmatched to any gene: 6. This CDR3 is CASSPRTGNSSYNEQFF. In DNA form, the CDR3 reads TGTGCCAGCTCACCAAGGACAGGGAATAGCTCCTACAATGAGCAGTTCTTC.

The V call is TRBV7-2, the J call TRBJ2-5; tentatively, D is TRBD2 (5 bases). The germline CDR1 and CDR2 sequences are SGHTA and FQGNSA. Trimming took off 6 bases at V and 2 bases at J, with 22 bases between the two ends. This CDR3 is built from 17 residues. The CDR3 sequence: CASSIQGWGAVQETQYF. The CDR3, as DNA: TGTGCCAGCAGTATTCAAGGCTGGGGAGCCGTTCAAGAGACCCAGTACTTC.

The CDR3 loop reads CATRGRKYNSPLHF. In nucleotides, the CDR3 is TGTGCCACCAGGGGACGTAAATATAATTCACCCCTCCACTTT. The chain carries TRBV15 and TRBJ1-6; a weak D match, TRBD1 (5 bases). CDR1 is LNHNV, CDR2 YYDKDF, per germline (reference sequence). The CDR3 extends over 14 amino acids. The V end was cut by 6 bases, the J end by 4 bases, with 10 bases between.

This clone was observed a handful of times. The genes are TRBV4-2 and TRBJ1-5; possibly TRBD1 for D (6 bases). This CDR3 is 17 amino acids long. The V gene lost 0 bases and the J gene lost 0 bases, with 12 bases spanning the gap. Per the germline V gene, CDR1 is LGHNA and CDR2 is YNFKEQ. DNA for the CDR3: TGTGCCAGCAGCCAAGATGCCGGGACACCTAGCAATCAGCCCCAGCATTTT. Its translation: CASSQDAGTPSNQPQHF.

The gene calls are TRBV5-1 and TRBJ2-3; TRBD2 matches at 12 bases. The length of the CDR3 is 19 residues. The germline V gene has CDR1 SGHRS and CDR2 YFSETQ. V shed 0 bases, J shed 4 bases, and the junction held 12 bases outside the gene matches. The CDR3 sequence is CASSLAHGELAGGADTQYF. The CDR3 DNA is TGCGCCAGCAGCTTGGCCCACGGGGAACTAGCGGGGGGAGCAGATACGCAGTATTTT. Full variable domain (remainder filled in from reference TRBV5-1 and TRBJ2-3): KAGVTQTPRYLIKTRGQQVTLSCSPISGHRSVSWYQQTPGQGLQFLFEYFSETQRNKGNFPGRFSGRQFSNSRSEMNVSTLELGDSALYLCASSLAHGELAGGADTQYFGPGTRLTVL.

This chain links TRBV19 with TRBJ2-5, with TRBD1 matching over 7 bases. The J call is uncertain, as TRBJ2-7 better fits the DNA end. Germline loops: CDR1 LNHDA, CDR2 SQIVND (reference sequence). The CDR3 runs 15 residues. The CDR3 bases are TGTGCCAGTAGTATTTCGACAGGGATGAACTACGAGCAGTACTTC. It encodes CASSISTGMNYEQYF.

In this sample, this clone turned up a few times. The chain is built from TRBV27 and TRBJ1-1, with a weak D call TRBD1 (5 bases). Trimming removed 2 bases at V and 1 base at J, with 11 bases between. Germline CDR1 reads MNHEY; CDR2 reads SMNVEV (reference sequence). The CDR3 spans 15 residues. The chain's CDR3 is CASSLGLGENTEAFF. The CDR3 nucleotides are TGTGCCAGCAGTTTAGGACTGGGGGAGAACACTGAAGCTTTCTTT.

This chain links TRBV11-1 with TRBJ2-3; 9 nucleotides match TRBD2. CDR3 size: 17 residues. V gave up 5 bases and J gave up 5 bases; unmatched junction bases: 14. Germline V lookup: CDR1 SGHAT, CDR2 FQDESV (reference sequence). CDR3 loop: CASSQQQASGVGDTQYF. The CDR3 region has the DNA TGTGCCAGCAGCCAACAGCAGGCTAGCGGGGTGGGAGATACGCAGTATTTT. Full variable domain (remainder filled in from reference TRBV11-1 and TRBJ2-3): EAEVAQSPRYKITEKSQAVAFWCDPISGHATLYWYRQILGQGPELLVQFQDESVVDDSQLPKDRFSAERLKGVDSTLKIQPAELGDSAMYLCASSQQQASGVGDTQYFGPGTRLTVL.

The V and J genes are TRBV6-6 and TRBJ1-2; no clear D. V lost 7 bases, J lost 7 bases, and 19 bases lay in between. The CDR3 loop spans 14 amino acids. CDR1 and CDR2 (germline): MNHNY, SVGAGI (reference sequence). Here the CDR3 DNA reads TGTGCCAGCACCTCAACCCCCTCCCGGTGTGGCTACACCTTC. Residues: CASTSTPSRCGYTF.

CDR3 sequence: CASSPIVGTGHYSGNTIYF. The CDR3 DNA reads as TGTGCCAGCAGCCCCATCGTGGGGACAGGACATTACTCTGGAAACACCATATATTTT. The rearrangement uses TRBV7-9 and TRBJ1-3; 8 bases map to TRBD1. J gave up 0 bases and V 5 bases, and 15 bases lay outside the gene matches. CDR1 is SEHNR, CDR2 FQNEAQ, per germline (reference sequence). The CDR3 consists of 19 residues.

The rearrangement joins TRBV6-5 to TRBJ2-7; a weak D match, TRBD1 (6 bases). The V end lost 2 bases, the J end lost 2 bases, and 10 bases lay between the germline ends. The CDR3 consists of 14 residues. Per germline, CDR1 MNHEY and CDR2 SVGAGI. The CDR3 spells CASSYRDKTYEQYF. The CDR3 DNA follows: TGTGCCAGCAGTTACAGGGACAAGACCTACGAGCAGTACTTC.

V and J are TRBV19 and TRBJ2-2, with a possible D match to TRBD1 (5 bases). The CDR3 sequence is 18 residues long. Looked up from germline, CDR1 is LNHDA and CDR2 is SQIVND (reference sequence). The germline V and J ends were trimmed by 0 bases and 2 bases, with 16 bases remaining between them. The CDR3 DNA sequence: TGTGCCAGTAGTATAGAACAGGATTGGGCACCCAACACCGGGGAGCTGTTTTTT. Translating it yields CASSIEQDWAPNTGELFF. The full variable domain, in which reference TRBV19 and TRBJ2-2 provide the parts outside the CDR3, is DGGITQSPKYLFRKEGQNVTLSCEQNLNHDAMYWYRQDPGQGLRLIYYSQIVNDFQKGDIAEGYSVSREKKESFPLTVTSAQKNPTAFYLCASSIEQDWAPNTGELFFGEGSRLTVL.

The CDR3 loop is CASSLGDRSTDTQYF. DNA for the CDR3: TGTGCCAGCAGCTTAGGGGACAGGAGCACAGATACGCAGTATTTT. The genes are TRBV7-2 and TRBJ2-3; 8 bases are a match to TRBD1. The V gene end was trimmed by 1 base and the J gene end by 0 bases; junction bases not matched to a gene: 0. The germline CDR1 and CDR2 sequences are SGHTA and FQGNSA. This CDR3 comprises 15 residues.

The chain joins TRBV9 to TRBJ2-7; D is perhaps TRBD1 (5 bases). V shed 4 bases and J shed 0 bases, with 26 bases lying between them. Germline CDR1 and CDR2: SGDLS and YYNGEE. This CDR3 is built from 19 residues. The chain's CDR3 is CASSSAKDRTHISSYEQYF. CDR3 DNA: TGTGCCAGCAGCTCAGCCAAGGACCGGACACACATAAGCTCCTACGAGCAGTACTTC.

The gene calls are TRBV19 and TRBJ2-1; D remains ambiguous. The V end lost 5 bases, the J end lost 8 bases, and 19 bases lay between the germline ends. The germline V gene encodes CDR1 LNHDA and CDR2 SQIVND (reference sequence). The CDR3 runs 15 residues. The CDR3 loop reads CASSYGQVRPDEQFF. For the CDR3, the DNA is TGTGCCAGTAGTTATGGTCAGGTCCGGCCGGATGAGCAGTTCTTC. The complete variable domain, with remaining parts taken from reference TRBV19 and TRBJ2-1, reads DGGITQSPKYLFRKEGQNVTLSCEQNLNHDAMYWYRQDPGQGLRLIYYSQIVNDFQKGDIAEGYSVSREKKESFPLTVTSAQKNPTAFYLCASSYGQVRPDEQFFGPGTRLTVL.

The chain has TRBV5-1 and TRBJ2-3, with D possibly matching TRBD2 (7 bases). The V gene's germline CDR1 is SGHRS and CDR2 YFSETQ. The CDR3 loop spans 17 amino acids. The germline V and J ends were trimmed by 3 bases and 3 bases, with 20 bases remaining between them. In DNA, the CDR3 is TGCGCCAGCAGCTCGGTAGGGGAGGGGGAGGGTACAGATACGCAGTATTTT. Its protein product is CASSSVGEGEGTDTQYF.

In DNA, the CDR3 is TGTGCCAGCAGCACCCGAGGACAGGGACTGAACACTGAAGCTTTCTTT. As protein: CASSTRGQGLNTEAFF. The chain is built from TRBV11-2 and TRBJ1-1, with 8 nucleotides matching TRBD1. V shed 5 bases and J 0 bases; nucleotides not matched to a gene: 8. Germline V lookup: CDR1 SGHAT, CDR2 FQNNGV. The CDR3 spans 16 residues.